Below, one TCR beta chain is given with its context. As yet, its antigen is unknown. TCRdb's table, derived via immunoSEQ multiplex PCR, lists solely in-frame clones and lacks some. The table includes about 76,000 clones, around four fifths detected once. The sample comes from a study of T cell clones after liver transplantation. Across the study: In this trial, immunosuppression withdrawal was attempted within 2 years of liver transplant. Points from the study as a whole: Donor-reactive sequences fell more than third party-reactive ones, suggesting partial deletion.

This CDR3 contains 15 residues. V gave up 4 bases and J gave up 5 bases; unmatched junction bases: 11. Germline V gives CDR1 SGHDT, CDR2 YYEEEE. The sequencing here drew on CD4+ T cells from blood, taken at the 22-month timepoint. The chain is built from TRBV5-6 and TRBJ2-5; 7 nucleotides match TRBD1. The sequence was collected from a human patient who received a liver transplant. Some T cells could come from the graft donor. The CDR3 reads CASSTPDRVWETQYF. DNA for the CDR3: TGTGCCAGCAGCACCCCCGACAGGGTCTGGGAGACCCAGTACTTC.